The present entry profiles one TCR beta chain with its context. In blood CD8+ and CD4+ T cells, TCR beta underwent sequencing. Healthy donors formed controls matched for age and sex. Negative isolation was used for CD8+ and CD4+ T cells and FACS enrichment for TEMRA cells. An input of roughly 0.5 to 1 ug of RNA was subjected to reverse transcription using random hexamers. An immunoSEQ multiplex PCR amplified TCR beta CDR3 over 54 Vbeta and 13 Jbeta. TCRdb passed the immunoSEQ multiplex PCR reads through MiXCR, listing each CDR3 protein once. This repertoire shows about 47,000 distinct CDR3 sequences, 80% to 95% found once; its top ten account for approximately 0.41%. This specimen belongs to a study of CD8 T cells in Susac syndrome. The length of the CDR3 is 16 residues. CDR1 is LGHNA and CDR2 is YSLEER in the germline V gene. V lost 0 bases to trimming and J lost 2 bases, with 11 bases between them.

The chain recombines TRBV4-3 with TRBJ2-1; TRBD1 is a possible D gene (5 bases). The sample taken for sequencing was CD8+ T cells from PBMCs. The sequence was collected from a human donor in good health. The DNA of the CDR3 is TGCGCCAGCAGCCAAGATATTGGGGCGGCCTACAATGAGCAGTTCTTC. This translates into CASSQDIGAAYNEQFF.